Each of the 18 T cell receptor beta chains below was sequenced from the same sample in a study of blood T cell repertoires in COVID-19. Profiling relied on immunoSEQ multiplex PCR, and the TCRdb table lists in-frame clones only, not all of them. The sample holds roughly 250,000 clones, around 81% seen once. The sample consisted of peripheral blood. All receptors derive from a woman aged 60-75 years with active or convalescent COVID-19.

This chain joins TRBV27 and TRBJ1-2; the match to TRBD1 covers 7 bases. Germline V gene lookup returns CDR1 MNHEY and CDR2 SMNVEV (reference sequence). The CDR3 extends over 16 amino acids. J lost 8 bases, V lost 2 bases, and 14 bases had no gene match. Here the CDR3 reads CASSLEGGRGSGGYTF. CDR3 nucleotide sequence: TGTGCCAGCAGTTTAGAAGGGGGCAGGGGCTCGGGGGGCTACACCTTC.

This rearrangement joins TRBV3-1 (or the pseudogene TRBV3-2) to TRBJ2-5; 7 bases agree with TRBD2. The length of the CDR3 is 15 residues. Germline V gene sequence: CDR1 LGHDT, CDR2 YNNKEL (reference sequence). V lost 3 bases to trimming and J lost 5 bases; unmatched junction nucleotides: 9. Here the CDR3 DNA reads TGTGCCAGCAGCCAGCCCGGGCGGGGGATTGAGACCCAGTACTTC. It encodes CASSQPGRGIETQYF.

This clone was counted once. This rearrangement joins TRBV12-3 or TRBV12-4 to TRBJ1-2; TRBD1 aligns across 9 bases. Trimming took 8 bases from V and 5 from J; bases not matched to a gene: 6. There are 13 residues in the CDR3. The CDR3 loop reads CASDVGTGYGYTF. The CDR3 bases are TGTGCCAGCGACGTCGGGACAGGGTATGGCTACACCTTC.

V and J are TRBV27 and TRBJ1-6; TRBD1 aligns across 11 bases. The CDR3 has 17 residues. The V gene's germline CDR1 is MNHEY and CDR2 SMNVEV (reference sequence). With V trimmed by 3 bases and J by 9 bases, 10 bases remained unmatched. CDR3 sequence: CASSFRVRDRGSSPLHF. CDR3 in DNA: TGTGCCAGCAGTTTTCGGGTTCGGGACAGGGGGAGTTCACCCCTCCACTTT.

V usage is TRBV6-2 or TRBV6-3 and J usage is TRBJ1-2; D gene unclear. The CDR3 totals 14 residues. V lost 2 bases, J lost 8 bases, and 15 bases lay in between. Germline values: CDR1 MNHEY, CDR2 SVGEGT. In nucleotides, the CDR3 is TGTGCCAGCAGTTACGGTGGCGTTTTGGGCGGCTACACCTTC. Translation gives CASSYGGVLGGYTF.

The chain is built from TRBV2 and TRBJ2-5; 14 bases match TRBD2. CDR1 is SNHLY, CDR2 FYNNEI, per germline. After removal of 1 base from V and 4 bases from J, the junction contained 2 bases not matched to a gene. There are 16 residues in the CDR3. CDR3 bases: TGTGCCAGCAGTGAAGTAGGGACTAGCGGGGGAGAGACCCAGTACTTC. Residues: CASSEVGTSGGETQYF.

The chain links TRBV19 to TRBJ1-5, with D unresolved. Germline V gives CDR1 LNHDA, CDR2 SQIVND (reference sequence). The CDR3 is 15 amino acids. Trimming took 3 bases from V and 0 from J, leaving 9 bases between them. CDR3 DNA sequence: TGTGCCAGTAGTATCAGCGGTTATAGCAATCAGCCCCAGCATTTT. Amino acid sequence: CASSISGYSNQPQHF. Full variable domain (remainder filled in from reference TRBV19 and TRBJ1-5): DGGITQSPKYLFRKEGQNVTLSCEQNLNHDAMYWYRQDPGQGLRLIYYSQIVNDFQKGDIAEGYSVSREKKESFPLTVTSAQKNPTAFYLCASSISGYSNQPQHFGDGTRLSIL.

The gene calls are TRBV24-1 and TRBJ2-1; D may be TRBD2 (6 bases). The germline V gene encodes CDR1 KGHDR and CDR2 SFDVKD. The CDR3 is 13 amino acids. Trimming removed 2 bases from V and 7 bases from J, with 8 bases in between. As DNA, the CDR3 is TGTGCCACCAGTGATTCCCGGGGGAATGAGCAGTTCTTC. It codes for CATSDSRGNEQFF.

The gene calls are TRBV7-3 and TRBJ2-5, with 10 bases aligning to TRBD2. J gave up 4 bases and V 0 bases, and 5 bases lay outside the gene matches. The germline gives CDR1 SGHTA, CDR2 FQGTGA. The CDR3 is 16 amino acids. Written as DNA, the CDR3 is TGTGCCAGCAGCTTAACTGTAGCGGGGGGAGGAGAGACCCAGTACTTC. Protein product: CASSLTVAGGGETQYF.

The chain links TRBV5-6 to TRBJ2-7, with TRBD2 matching over 9 bases. The CDR3 extends over 16 amino acids. Germline-derived CDR1 and CDR2 are SGHDT and YYEEEE. With V trimmed by 0 bases and J by 3 bases, 7 bases remained unmatched. As DNA, the CDR3 is TGTGCCAGCAGCTTGGCTCCGCGGGGGGGAAGCTACGAGCAGTACTTC. Its translation is CASSLAPRGGSYEQYF.

The chain carries TRBV7-8 and TRBJ1-2; 8 bases match TRBD1. The CDR3 has 14 amino acids. J gave up 6 bases and V 1 base, and 4 bases lay outside the gene matches. CDR1 and CDR2 from the germline V gene are SGHVS and FQNEAQ. CDR3 region: CASSLEGQGHGYTF. The DNA for the CDR3 is TGTGCCAGCAGCTTAGAAGGACAGGGACATGGCTACACCTTC.

This chain connects TRBV7-3 to TRBJ2-2, with TRBD2 matching 9 bases. The germline V gene encodes CDR1 SGHTA and CDR2 FQGTGA. Trimming at V came to 4 bases and at J to 4 bases, leaving 10 bases not matched to a gene. The CDR3 totals 17 residues. The CDR3 nucleotides are TGTGCCAGCAGCTCCCCCCGCGGGGGGGCGGGCACCGGGGAGCTGTTTTTT. This gives the protein CASSSPRGGAGTGELFF.

The chain links TRBV20-1 to TRBJ1-4; possible D gene TRBD1, 6 bases. CDR3 length: 15 amino acids. V lost 3 bases and J lost 4, with 15 bases in between. Looked up from germline, CDR1 is DFQATT and CDR2 is SNEGSKA (reference sequence). The CDR3 region is CSASTGTSVNEKLFF. Here the CDR3 DNA reads TGCAGTGCTAGTACAGGGACCTCAGTTAATGAAAAACTGTTTTTT.

The CDR3 sequence is CASSLAPPSGQSPQYF. The CDR3 coding sequence is TGCGCCAGCAGCTTGGCTCCTCCCTCGGGACAGTCCCCGCAGTACTTC. J is TRBJ2-7 and V is TRBV5-1, with 7 bases identical to TRBD1. V gave up 0 bases and J gave up 9 bases; unmatched junction bases: 15. Germline CDR1 and CDR2: SGHRS and YFSETQ. This CDR3 has 16 amino acids.

CDR3 amino acids: CASSQERGSAFF. DNA of the CDR3: TGTGCCAGCAGCCAAGAAAGAGGGTCGGCTTTCTTT. The gene calls are TRBV3-1 (or the pseudogene TRBV3-2) and TRBJ1-1; D ambiguous. Trimming took off 0 bases at V and 11 bases at J, with 10 bases between the two ends. The germline V gene encodes CDR1 LGHDT and CDR2 YNNKEL (reference sequence). This CDR3 is 12 amino acids long.

The CDR3 nucleotides are TGTGCCAGTAGGCCGAGGGTGGGGAACACCGGGGAGCTGTTTTTT. Its protein is CASRPRVGNTGELFF. The chain employs TRBV19 and TRBJ2-2, with D tentatively TRBD2 (5 bases). Germline V lookup: CDR1 LNHDA, CDR2 SQIVND (reference sequence). The CDR3 has 15 residues. Trimming removed 6 bases from V and 1 base from J, with 12 bases in between.

The chain links TRBV9 to TRBJ1-2; possible D gene TRBD1, 5 bases. V was trimmed by 3 bases and J by 1 base, leaving 19 bases between them. The germline V gene has CDR1 SGDLS and CDR2 YYNGEE. The CDR3 length is 17 residues. The CDR3 loop is CASSGTEFKGLNYGYTF. The DNA of the CDR3 is TGTGCCAGCAGCGGAACCGAGTTCAAGGGACTTAACTATGGCTACACCTTC.

The chain uses TRBV14 and TRBJ2-1; 12 nucleotides align to TRBD2. J lost 4 bases, V lost 6 bases, and 4 bases had no gene match. Germline values: CDR1 SGHDN, CDR2 FVKESK. This CDR3 has 15 residues. In DNA form, the CDR3 reads TGTGCCAGCAGTAGACTAGCGGGGGCTTACAATGAGCAGTTCTTC. It codes for CASSRLAGAYNEQFF.